This T cell receptor (beta chain) was sequenced during a study of blood T cell repertoires in COVID-19. Study as a whole: The United States, Italy and Spain were the sources of the acute and convalescent COVID-19 samples. From T cells, B-cell-depleted T cells, or PBMCs came the material, which was cDNA or gDNA.

V lost 2 bases and J lost 0, with 5 bases in between. The CDR3 is made up of 13 amino acids. Germline assignment: CDR1 LNHNV and CDR2 YYDKDF (reference sequence). Authors' analysis steps: Amplification of reference gene primers was used by the study to estimate nucleated cell counts. Generated by immunoSEQ multiplex PCR, the TCRdb table keeps only in-frame clones and is missing some. That table gives V, J and clone size, and the DNA gave D and trimming. The profile covers about 110,000 clones, with 75% to 85% appearing a single time and under 8% taken by the ten largest. Sequencing was performed on peripheral blood. The rearrangement uses TRBV15 and TRBJ2-7; unclear D gene. The sequence came from a man aged 70-80 years with acute or convalescent COVID-19. CDR3: CATSRRSSYEQYF. The CDR3 bases are TGTGCCACCAGCAGAAGGAGCTCCTACGAGCAGTACTTC.